The TCR beta chain described here comes from a study of blood T cell repertoires in COVID-19. Study overall: Donors in the United States, Italy and Spain gave samples during acute or convalescent COVID-19.

TCRdb keeps only in-frame clones here, not all; method: immunoSEQ multiplex PCR. Of 180,000 or so clones detected, approximately 89% appear once; the ten largest clones hold around 2.7%. The CDR3 has 13 residues. V dropped 6 bases and J dropped 7; count of bases not matched to a gene: 6. The germline V gene has CDR1 MNHEY and CDR2 SVGAGI. This sequence joins TRBV6-5 and TRBJ1-1; TRBD1 aligns across 9 bases. The receptor was derived from a man between 40 and 49 years old with active or convalescent COVID-19. Sequences were obtained from peripheral blood. For the CDR3, the DNA is TGTGCCAGCAGGGGACAGGGTAATAATGAAGCTTTCTTT. It specifies CASRGQGNNEAFF.